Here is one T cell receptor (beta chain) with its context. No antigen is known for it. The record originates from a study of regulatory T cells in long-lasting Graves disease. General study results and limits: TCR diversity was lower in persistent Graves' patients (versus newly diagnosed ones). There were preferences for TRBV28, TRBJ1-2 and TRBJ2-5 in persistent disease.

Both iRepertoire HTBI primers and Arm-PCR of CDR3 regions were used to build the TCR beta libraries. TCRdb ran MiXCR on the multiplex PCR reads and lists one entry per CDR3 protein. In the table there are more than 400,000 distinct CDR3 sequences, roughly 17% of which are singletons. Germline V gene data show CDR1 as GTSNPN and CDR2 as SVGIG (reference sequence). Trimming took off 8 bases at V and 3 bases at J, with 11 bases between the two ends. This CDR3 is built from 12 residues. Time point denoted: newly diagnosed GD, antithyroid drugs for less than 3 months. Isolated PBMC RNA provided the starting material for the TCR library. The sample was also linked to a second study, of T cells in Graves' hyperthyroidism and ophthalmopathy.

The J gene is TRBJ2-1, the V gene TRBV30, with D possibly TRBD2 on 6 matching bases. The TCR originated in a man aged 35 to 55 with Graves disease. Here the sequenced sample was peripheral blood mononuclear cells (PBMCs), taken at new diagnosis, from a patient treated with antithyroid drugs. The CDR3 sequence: CATVGGYNEQFF. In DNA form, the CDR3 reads TGTGCCACGGTGGGGGGCTACAATGAGCAGTTCTTC.